The present TCR beta chain was sequenced within a study of cytomegalovirus exposure and HLA in healthy donors (dated by TCRdb to the late 2010s). For context, the study as a whole: An earlier analysis of approximately 640 of the donors reported approximately 290 Gb of sequence data and more than 90 million unique TCR beta sequences from about 200 million T cells. A later analysis re-analyzed previously published TCR beta repertoires from roughly 630 donors and added high-resolution HLA genotyping to study TCR occurrence patterns. About 320 gigabases of sequencing data and 70 million to 100 million unique TCR sequences were included in an early release covering around 650 HLA-typed donors. To decide whether each TCR beta V gene segment behaved as functional or pseudogenic, an earlier analysis of approximately 590 of the donors relied on high-throughput TCR beta sequencing. Rather than using new phenotypic data, the later analysis identified candidate immune exposures from TCR beta sequences and from how often those sequences occurred across donors. Using immunosequencing, the study profiled T cell repertoires from roughly 650 subjects and related those repertoires to cytomegalovirus serostatus. Of the 398 genotyped donors, roughly 85% fell in the genetic ancestry cluster associated with self-reported Caucasian donors. Among 398 genotyped donors of the cohort, an average of roughly 230,000 unique TCR beta nucleotide sequences was sequenced per donor, of which approximately 18% were non-productive. Typing coverage differed by locus: A, B, C, DRB1 and DQB1 were typed in roughly 620-630 donors, DQA1 in about 500, DPA1 in 600 to 610, and DPB1 in 472. HLA typing covered class I and class II loci at four-digit resolution. Besides the first cohort of more than 650 subjects, a separate validation cohort made up of 120 or so different subjects was used. A later genetic analysis took genome-wide SNP genotypes for 398 of the 666 donors and used that subset as a discovery cohort. A handful of DR-DQ haplotypes were handled as single units for association and clustering because linkage in the cohort was strong. High-throughput TCR immunosequencing, statistical association of individual TCRs with disease status, and machine learning were combined to predict cytomegalovirus infection status. Donor age, sex, ethnicity and CMV serostatus were compiled alongside the repertoire data. Every discovery cohort repertoire had been produced on one sequencing platform. The study aimed to test whether signatures of past pathogen exposure could be identified by cataloging public T cell receptors.

The library came from the immunoSEQ multiplex PCR assay. A mixture of 60 forward primers for TCR Vbeta segments and 13 reverse primers for TCR Jbeta segments was used in the multiplex PCR. The CDR3 region of rearranged TCR beta genes was amplified from genomic DNA by a multiplex PCR assay. Amplified TCR beta libraries were sequenced as 87-base-pair reads on the Illumina HiSeq System. Concerning the study's data processing: A later analysis counted tens of millions of unique TCR beta chains across the 550 to 800 repertoires, and roughly 9.9 million of these chains were shared by at least two donors. Raw reads were error-corrected and collapsed into unique sequences with a nearest-neighbor algorithm that merged closely related sequences to remove PCR and sequencing errors. CDR3 sequences were aligned to IMGT reference sequences to assign V, D and J gene segments. Each retained sequence needed at least a six-nucleotide match to both a V gene segment and a J gene segment. Rearrangements were called productive when the CDR3 lacked stop codons and stayed in frame with V and J; all others were non-productive. CDR3 was defined by IMGT convention, running from the second conserved V-encoded cysteine to the conserved J-encoded phenylalanine. The earlier analysis of 500 to 750 of the donors excluded any sequence lacking an unambiguous match to a single V gene segment. An earlier analysis of several hundred of the donors called V segments functional above 56.7% productive rearrangements and segregating when the between-donor standard deviation exceeded 5%. A statistical classification framework was built to diagnose cytomegalovirus status from the catalog of TCR beta chain sequences. V and J gene assignment, in a later analysis, came from comparing TCR nucleotide sequences with IMGT/GENE-DB human TR gene sequences. A later analysis assigned CDR3 sequences and most-parsimonious VDJ recombination scenarios with the TCRdist pipeline. In a later analysis, every TCR beta chain was defined by the combination of its CDR3 amino acid sequence and its V-gene family, and reads without a unique V-gene family were dropped. In a later analysis, some 600 highly shared, low-generation-probability nucleotide sequences were removed to address suspected cross-contamination and a sequencing artifact. For each public chain, a later analysis derived a clonal expansion index from normalized ranks of inferred template counts within each repertoire. A later analysis computed generation probabilities with a VDJ recombination model fitted to out-of-frame rearrangements, and checked the results against IGoR. Hypergeometric tests were used in a later analysis to score TCR-TCR, TCR-HLA and TCR-CMV co-occurrence, with a repertoire-size bias correction applied to the TCR pairs. To estimate false discovery rates, a later analysis permuted the HLA or CMV assignments 20 times. In a later analysis, co-occurring TCRs were grouped using DBSCAN, with TCRdist sequence similarity added in when clustering inside HLA-allele-positive subsets. Repertoires with fewer than 30,000 or more than 120,000 public chains were left out of co-occurrence clustering, as were about 5 repertoires with anomalous nucleotide sharing. TCRdb retrieved this table from immuneACCESS and kept in-frame rearrangements only. Not all clones are present; in checked studies, unresolved V genes account for under half, and no reason is known for the remainder. V, J and clone size reflect that table, while D and trimming were determined from the DNA. The sample table shows roughly 200,000 clones, and 80% to 90% are seen once. The ten most abundant clones make up 1% to 1.5% of the sample.

The full study reports these points: In this cohort, only TCR beta chains were sequenced, and detectable features were limited by the absence of alpha or paired-chain data. Most TCR sequences were observed very rarely across donors, whereas some public TCRs were present in many individuals. The classifier was reported to diagnose cytomegalovirus status with high specificity and sensitivity in both the original cohort and the validation cohort. The 87-base-pair reads could not distinguish some IMGT-functional V segments, including TRBV6-2 and TRBV6-3, so those segments were excluded. In the study, roughly 160 TCR beta chains were listed as associated with cytomegalovirus. Compared with the approximately 710-donor mean, donors in an Asian-associated ancestry cluster had fewer N-insertions in productive TCRs, according to a later genetic analysis. When HLA alleles, especially DR and DQ, strongly co-occurred, attributing TCR associations to individual alleles was difficult. CMV serostatus was the only immune exposure information available for the cohort. A group of highly shared sequence variants was considered likely to be a technical artifact of the sequencing pipeline. Because counts were too low, seventeen rarely observed V segments, including chromosome 9 orphons, were excluded from the earlier analysis of several hundred of the donors. A later genetic analysis associated a missense DCLRE1C variant with V-gene and J-gene trimming of TCR beta chains, and an independent cohort replicated the association. Sequencing depth was assumed to be roughly uniform across donors in the presence/absence analyses, though that assumption may not hold. In a later analysis, the rate of TCR association differed among HLA loci, with DRB1 alleles having the most associated TCRs and HLA-C alleles having the fewest. Three of the identified cytomegalovirus-associated TCR beta chains were confirmed in vitro to be specific for cytomegalovirus antigens. The authors suggested that the approach could potentially be extended to other disease states and immunological phenotypes. In a later analysis, several top co-occurrence clusters were reported to appear linked to parvovirus B19, influenza, CMV and Epstein-Barr virus. Correlated functional status among segregating V segments might be attributable to linkage disequilibrium, but an unknown experimental factor could not be ruled out. Compared with equally common non-associated chains, HLA-associated TCR beta chains in a later analysis were more clonally expanded and had lower generation probabilities. Because HLA typing was unavailable for some donors at each locus, only the typed subset was used in association tests. A further reported finding was that TCR beta sequences accurately predicted the HLA-A and HLA-B alleles for most subjects in the first cohort. According to a later analysis, most CMV-associated TCR beta chains appeared to be HLA-restricted, and the HLA associations seemed to be driven largely by CMV exposure. In an earlier analysis of about 600 of the donors, most TCR beta V segments appeared in productive rearrangements about 87% or about 30% of the time, broadly matching IMGT annotations. A later analysis associated 16,951 TCR beta sequences with specific HLA alleles at a false discovery rate of 0.05.

A word on this clone: The specificity of this receptor is unknown. Per-base quality was not reported, and no clone a single base away is much larger than it.

CDR1 and CDR2 (SQVTM, ANQGSEA) derive from the germline V gene. Including the terminal cysteine and phenylalanine, the CDR3 comprises 14 residues. The retained sequence is limited to the CDR3, 42 bases, with the frame set at the first base. V loses 1 base of germline sequence and J loses 8 bases, and the interval between the two ends is 14 bases. The cohort was made up of roughly 670 healthy bone marrow donors. At the time of sampling, all cohort members were nominally healthy, though unrecorded immune exposures were likely present. The donor tested CMV seronegative, placing the donor among the 350 to 400 seronegative members of the cohort. Every donor gave a peripheral blood sample, and the peripheral blood mononuclear cells from that sample were used for TCR beta sequencing. Genomic DNA extraction from the blood cell samples was performed with the Qiagen DNeasy Blood Extraction Kit.

The V gene is TRBV29-1 and the J gene is TRBJ1-4; TRBD1 might be the D gene, on 6 matching bases. Sequenced input: PBMCs. The receptor's source is a man aged 30-40 years in good health and CMV-seronegative. The base sequence is TGCAGCGTTGAAGCGCAGGGGAGCCGCGAAAAACTGTTTTTT. The translation is CSVEAQGSREKLFF.